The present entry profiles one T cell receptor (beta chain) with its context. The sample originates from a study of blood T cell repertoires in COVID-19. Study summary: From the United States, Italy and Spain came samples of acute and convalescent COVID-19.

Only in-frame clones appear in the TCRdb table, and some are missing; sequencing was by immunoSEQ multiplex PCR. The sample lists 250,000 to 300,000 clones; 75% to 90% were seen once. The sample taken for sequencing was peripheral blood. The TCR originated in a woman aged 45-65 years with COVID-19, enrolled during active disease.

The DNA of the CDR3 is TGTGCCAGCAGCTCCAGTTATGACTTTGGGTACACCGGGGAGCTGTTTTTT. Translation gives CASSSSYDFGYTGELFF. The rearrangement joins TRBV11-3 to TRBJ2-2; no clear D gene. V lost 4 bases and J lost 3, with 18 bases in between. CDR3 length: 17 amino acids. The germline CDR1 and CDR2 sequences are SGHNT and YENEEA. Drawing the rest from reference TRBV11-3 and TRBJ2-2, the complete variable domain is EAGVVQSPRYKIIEKKQPVAFWCNPISGHNTLYWYLQNLGQGPELLIRYENEEAVDDSQLPKDRFSAERLKGVDSTLKIQPAELGDSAVYLCASSSSYDFGYTGELFFGEGSRLTVL.